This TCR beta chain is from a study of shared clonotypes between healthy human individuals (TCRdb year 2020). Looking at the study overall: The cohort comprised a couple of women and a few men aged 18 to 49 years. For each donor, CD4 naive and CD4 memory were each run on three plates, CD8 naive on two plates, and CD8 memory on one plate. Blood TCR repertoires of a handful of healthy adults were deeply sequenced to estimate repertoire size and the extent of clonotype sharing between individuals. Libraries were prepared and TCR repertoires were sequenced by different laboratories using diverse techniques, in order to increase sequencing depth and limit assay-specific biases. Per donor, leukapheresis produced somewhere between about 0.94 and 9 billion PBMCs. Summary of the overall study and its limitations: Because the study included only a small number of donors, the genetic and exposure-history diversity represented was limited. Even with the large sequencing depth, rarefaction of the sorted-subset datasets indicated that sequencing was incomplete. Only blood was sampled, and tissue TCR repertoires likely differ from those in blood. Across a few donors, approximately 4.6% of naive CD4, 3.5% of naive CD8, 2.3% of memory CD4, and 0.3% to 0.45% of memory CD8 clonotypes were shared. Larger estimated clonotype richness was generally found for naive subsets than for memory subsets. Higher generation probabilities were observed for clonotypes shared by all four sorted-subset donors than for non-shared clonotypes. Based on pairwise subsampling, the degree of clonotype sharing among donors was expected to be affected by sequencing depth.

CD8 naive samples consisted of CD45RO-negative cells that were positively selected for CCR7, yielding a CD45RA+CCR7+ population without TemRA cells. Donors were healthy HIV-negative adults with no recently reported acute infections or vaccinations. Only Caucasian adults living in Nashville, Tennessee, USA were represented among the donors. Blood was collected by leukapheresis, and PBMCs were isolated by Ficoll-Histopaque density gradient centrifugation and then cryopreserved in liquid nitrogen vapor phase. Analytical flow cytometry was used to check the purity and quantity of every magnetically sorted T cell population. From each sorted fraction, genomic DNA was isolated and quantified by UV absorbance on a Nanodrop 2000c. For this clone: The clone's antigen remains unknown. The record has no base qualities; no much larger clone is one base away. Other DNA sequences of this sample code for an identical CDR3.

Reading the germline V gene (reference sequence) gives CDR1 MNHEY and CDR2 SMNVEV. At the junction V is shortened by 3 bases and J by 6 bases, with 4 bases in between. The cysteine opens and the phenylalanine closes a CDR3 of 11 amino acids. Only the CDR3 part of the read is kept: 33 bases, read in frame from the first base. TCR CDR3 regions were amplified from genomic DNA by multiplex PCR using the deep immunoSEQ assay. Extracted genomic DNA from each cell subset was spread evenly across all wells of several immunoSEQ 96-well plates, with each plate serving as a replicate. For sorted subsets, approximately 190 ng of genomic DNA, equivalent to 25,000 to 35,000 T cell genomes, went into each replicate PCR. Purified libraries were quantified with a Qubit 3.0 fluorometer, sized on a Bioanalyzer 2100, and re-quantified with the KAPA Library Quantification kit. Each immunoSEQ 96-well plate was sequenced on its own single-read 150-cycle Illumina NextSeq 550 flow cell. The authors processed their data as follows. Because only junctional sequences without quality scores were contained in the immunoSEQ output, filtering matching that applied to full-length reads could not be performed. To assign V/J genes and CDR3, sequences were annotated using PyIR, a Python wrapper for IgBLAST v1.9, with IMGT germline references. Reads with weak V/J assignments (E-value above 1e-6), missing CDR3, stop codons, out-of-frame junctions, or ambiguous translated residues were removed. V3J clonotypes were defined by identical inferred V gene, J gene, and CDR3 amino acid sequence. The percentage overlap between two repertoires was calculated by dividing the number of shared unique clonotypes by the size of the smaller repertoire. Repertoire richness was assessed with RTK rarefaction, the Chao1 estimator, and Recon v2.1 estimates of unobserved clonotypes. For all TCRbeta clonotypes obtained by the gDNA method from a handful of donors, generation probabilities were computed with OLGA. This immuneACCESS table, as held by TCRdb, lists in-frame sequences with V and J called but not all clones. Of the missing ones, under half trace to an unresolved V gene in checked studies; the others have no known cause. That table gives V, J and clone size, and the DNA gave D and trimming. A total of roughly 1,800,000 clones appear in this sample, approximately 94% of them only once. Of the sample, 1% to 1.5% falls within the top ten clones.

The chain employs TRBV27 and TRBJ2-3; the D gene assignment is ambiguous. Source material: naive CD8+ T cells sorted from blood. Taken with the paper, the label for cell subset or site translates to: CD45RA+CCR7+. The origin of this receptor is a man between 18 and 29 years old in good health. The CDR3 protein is CASSLGDTQYF. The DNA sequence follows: TGTGCCAGCAGTTTGGGCGATACGCAGTATTTT.